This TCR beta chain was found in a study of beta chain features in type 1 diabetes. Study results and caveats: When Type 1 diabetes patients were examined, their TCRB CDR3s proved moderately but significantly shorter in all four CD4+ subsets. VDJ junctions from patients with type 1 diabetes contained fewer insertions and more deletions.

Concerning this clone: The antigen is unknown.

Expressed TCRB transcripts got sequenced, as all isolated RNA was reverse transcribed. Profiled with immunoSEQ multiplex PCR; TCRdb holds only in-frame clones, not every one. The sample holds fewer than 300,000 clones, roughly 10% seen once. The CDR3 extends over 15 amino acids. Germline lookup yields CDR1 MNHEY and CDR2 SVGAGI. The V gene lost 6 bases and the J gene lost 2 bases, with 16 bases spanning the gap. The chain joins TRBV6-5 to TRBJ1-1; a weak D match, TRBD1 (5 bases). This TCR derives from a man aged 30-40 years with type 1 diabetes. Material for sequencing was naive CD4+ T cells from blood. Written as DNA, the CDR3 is TGTGCCAGCAGCCCCCCCGGGGGTTTCAACACTGAAGCTTTCTTT. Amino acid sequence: CASSPPGGFNTEAFF.